This T cell receptor (beta chain) stems from a study of a mutant IDH1 vaccine in newly diagnosed glioma. About the study: Averaging around 42 years of age, treated patients were about 62% male and about 38% female. Patients previously underwent radiotherapy, temozolomide, or both, and most underwent both. Study-level points and caveats: Among top peripheral T cell clonotypes, changes seemed unrelated to pseudoprogression.

Per germline, CDR1 MNHNY and CDR2 SVGAGI (reference sequence). V lost 0 bases, J lost 2 bases, and 10 bases lay in between. The CDR3 has 15 residues. Comments on this clone: Its antigen is unknown.

The time point: baseline, week 1 (first vaccination visit). Treatment in this sample: pre-vaccination baseline after standard-of-care therapy. Assay used: immunoSEQ multiplex PCR; TCRdb lists only in-frame clones, some missing. The table includes approximately 54,000 clones, approximately 78% detected once. The V call is TRBV6-6, the J call TRBJ1-1; no firm D call. The starting material was PBMCs, obtained from a glioma patient treated with radiotherapy, temozolomide or both. This clonotype was obtained from a man between 18 and 29 years old with glioma. CDR3: CASSYSGSVNTEAFF. The CDR3 DNA reads as TGTGCCAGCAGTTACTCCGGGTCAGTTAACACTGAAGCTTTCTTT.